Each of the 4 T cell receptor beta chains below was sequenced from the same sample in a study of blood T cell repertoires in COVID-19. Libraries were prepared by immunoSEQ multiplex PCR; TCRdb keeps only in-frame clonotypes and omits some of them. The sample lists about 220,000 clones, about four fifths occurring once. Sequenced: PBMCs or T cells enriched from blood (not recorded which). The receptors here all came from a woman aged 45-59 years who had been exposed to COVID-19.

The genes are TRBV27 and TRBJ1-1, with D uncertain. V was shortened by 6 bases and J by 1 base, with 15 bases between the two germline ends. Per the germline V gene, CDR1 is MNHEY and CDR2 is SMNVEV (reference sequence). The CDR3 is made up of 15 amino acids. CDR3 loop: CASSLRAAKNTEAFF. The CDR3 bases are TGTGCCAGCAGCTTGAGGGCGGCAAAGAACACTGAAGCTTTCTTT.

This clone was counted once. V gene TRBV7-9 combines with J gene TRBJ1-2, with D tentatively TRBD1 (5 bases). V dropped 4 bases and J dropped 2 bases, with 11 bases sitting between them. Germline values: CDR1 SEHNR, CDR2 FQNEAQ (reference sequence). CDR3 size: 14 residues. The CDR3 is CASSWATANYGYTF. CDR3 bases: TGTGCCAGCAGCTGGGCGACAGCGAACTATGGCTACACCTTC.

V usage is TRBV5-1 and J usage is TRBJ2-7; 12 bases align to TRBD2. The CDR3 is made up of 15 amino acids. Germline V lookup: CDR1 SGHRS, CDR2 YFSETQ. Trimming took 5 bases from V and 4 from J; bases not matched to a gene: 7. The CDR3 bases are TGCGCCAGCAGGGGCGGGACTAGCGGGTTGTACGAGCAGTACTTC. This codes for CASRGGTSGLYEQYF.

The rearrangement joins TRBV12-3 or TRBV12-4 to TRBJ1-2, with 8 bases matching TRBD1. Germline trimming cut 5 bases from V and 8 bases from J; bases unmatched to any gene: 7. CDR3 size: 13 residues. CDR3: CASSPDRARGYTF. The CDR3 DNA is TGTGCCAGCAGTCCGGACAGGGCGAGAGGCTACACCTTC.